The 27 T cell receptor beta chains below were found in one sample sequenced in a study of Ad26.COV2.S vaccination and SARS-CoV-2 variants (dated by TCRdb to about 2021). Library method: the immunoSEQ multiplex PCR assay. Not all clones reach the TCRdb copy of this immuneACCESS table, which keeps in-frame sequences only. Checked studies attribute under half of the gap to unresolved V genes and leave the rest unexplained. Within this sample are hundreds of thousands of clones, with 80% to 90% of them counted one time only. The ten largest clones take up around 10% of the sample. The treatment or condition label, as the study defines it: 15 to 20 received Ad26.COV2.S at low or high dose, single or two shots; about 5 received placebo; per-sample allocation not given. Repertoires of vaccine and placebo recipients were sequenced from samples collected on day 63 after the first injection. The specimen comprised peripheral blood, sampled in a trial of Ad26.COV2.S vaccine versus placebo. The receptors were sampled from a person between 18 and 59 years old who received the Ad26.COV2.S COVID-19 vaccine or a placebo.

This rearrangement joins TRBV29-1 to TRBJ1-2, with D possibly TRBD1 on 6 matching bases. The CDR3 has 13 amino acids. The V gene lost 0 bases and the J gene lost 8 bases, with 13 bases spanning the gap. From germline, CDR1 is SQVTM and CDR2 ANQGSEA. CDR3 DNA: TGCAGCGTTGAAGATAGTGGGGGGCAGGGCTACACCTTC. Translation gives CSVEDSGGQGYTF.

The CDR3 here is CASSIGLIYGYTF. The CDR3 DNA follows: TGTGCCAGTAGTATAGGGCTAATCTATGGCTACACCTTC. This chain joins TRBV19 and TRBJ1-2; no clear D. Germline V lookup: CDR1 LNHDA, CDR2 SQIVND (reference sequence). V was cut by 1 base and J by 4 bases, with 7 bases left in between. The CDR3 is 13 amino acids.

The rearrangement joins TRBV4-3 to TRBJ2-1; TRBD2 might be the D (5 bases). The CDR3 spans 17 residues. CDR1 LGHNA and CDR2 YSLEER come from the germline V gene. V was trimmed by 1 base and J by 0 bases, leaving 13 bases between them. CDR3 nucleotides: TGCGCCAGCAGCCAAGTGCGCGGCGCGGGCTCCTACAATGAGCAGTTCTTC. It encodes CASSQVRGAGSYNEQFF.

The rearrangement links TRBV24-1 to TRBJ1-5; possible D gene TRBD1, 6 bases. V was cut by 3 bases and J by 3 bases, with 11 bases left in between. CDR1 and CDR2 (germline): KGHDR, SFDVKD. The CDR3 is 15 amino acids. CDR3 region: CATSDARGHNQPQHF. The CDR3, as DNA: TGTGCCACCAGTGATGCGCGGGGGCACAATCAGCCCCAGCATTTT.

This chain joins TRBV7-2 and TRBJ2-2; TRBD2 is a possible D gene (6 bases). V lost 0 bases, J lost 2 bases, and 7 bases lay in between. The CDR3 totals 15 residues. Germline CDR1 is SGHTA and CDR2 is FQGNSA. This CDR3 reads CASSLARDNTGELFF. CDR3 sequence (DNA): TGTGCCAGCAGCTTAGCGCGGGACAACACCGGGGAGCTGTTTTTT. The full variable domain, rest sourced from reference TRBV7-2 and TRBJ2-2, is GAGVSQSPSNKVTEKGKDVELRCDPISGHTALYWYRQSLGQGLEFLIYFQGNSAPDKSGLPSDRFSAERTGGSVSTLTIQRTQQEDSAVYLCASSLARDNTGELFFGEGSRLTVL.

This chain uses TRBV18 with TRBJ1-2, with 10 bases identical to TRBD1. CDR1 is KGHSH and CDR2 is LQKENI in the germline V gene. This CDR3 has 14 amino acids. The trim removed 2 bases at V and 7 bases at J, leaving 4 bases unmatched. The chain's CDR3 is CASSPGTGDRGYTF. In DNA, the CDR3 is TGTGCCAGCTCACCAGGGACAGGGGATCGTGGCTACACCTTC.

The rearrangement links TRBV7-2 to TRBJ2-5; D is unresolved. CDR1 and CDR2 from the germline V gene are SGHTA and FQGNSA. V shed 5 bases and J shed 9 bases, with 16 bases lying between them. The CDR3 has 13 amino acids. The CDR3, as DNA: TGTGCCAGCAGCCTCATCTATTCGGAGTCCCAGTACTTC. This gives the protein CASSLIYSESQYF.

This chain uses TRBV7-9 with TRBJ1-1, with 8 nucleotides matching TRBD1. V lost 6 bases and J lost 3; bases outside the gene matches: 6. This CDR3 region has 14 residues. Germline CDR1 reads SEHNR; CDR2 reads FQNEAQ (reference sequence). CDR3 in DNA: TGTGCCAGCAGACCTACAGGGGGTCACACTGAAGCTTTCTTT. Encoded protein: CASRPTGGHTEAFF.

The V gene is TRBV6-5, the J gene TRBJ2-1; 10 bases are shared with TRBD2. The CDR3 length is 16 residues. Germline CDR1 reads MNHEY; CDR2 reads SVGAGI. After removal of 4 bases from V and 2 bases from J, the junction contained 5 bases not matched to a gene. DNA for the CDR3: TGTGCCAGCAGTTTTAGAGCGGGGGGGCCCTACAATGAGCAGTTCTTC. It specifies CASSFRAGGPYNEQFF.

The chain couples TRBV28 to TRBJ2-1; maybe TRBD2 (7 bases). Germline V CDR1 and CDR2: MDHEN, SYDVKM. V was pared by 5 bases and J by 5 bases, with 19 bases between. The CDR3 is 16 amino acids. CDR3 DNA: TGTGCCAGCAGTCATAGTCGGGGGGCCTTTAACAATGAGCAGTTCTTC. Translating it yields CASSHSRGAFNNEQFF.

The J gene is TRBJ1-6, the V gene TRBV18; possible D gene TRBD1, 6 bases. The V gene lost 6 bases and the J gene lost 6 bases, with 18 bases spanning the gap. This CDR3 is 16 amino acids long. Germline loops: CDR1 KGHSH, CDR2 LQKENI. The DNA for the CDR3 is TGTGCCAGCTCTGCGGGGGCGGTCAGAGTTAATTCACCCCTCCACTTT. It encodes CASSAGAVRVNSPLHF.

The chain uses TRBV4-2 and TRBJ1-1; D uncertain. V lost 3 bases and J lost 5, with 10 bases in between. Germline values: CDR1 LGHNA, CDR2 YNFKEQ. The CDR3 sequence is 13 residues long. CDR3 bases: TGTGCCAGCAGCCAGAGAGGGAATACTGAAGCTTTCTTT. It encodes CASSQRGNTEAFF.

The chain recombines TRBV28 with TRBJ2-5; D is uncertain. CDR1 is MDHEN, CDR2 SYDVKM, per germline. The CDR3 length is 11 residues. V was shortened by 5 bases and J by 2 bases, with 3 bases between the two germline ends. In DNA, the CDR3 is TGTGCCAGCAGTGCTCAAGAGACCCAGTACTTC. Translated, it gives CASSAQETQYF. Filled out from reference TRBV28 and TRBJ2-5, the complete variable domain reads DVKVTQSSRYLVKRTGEKVFLECVQDMDHENMFWYRQDPGLGLRLIYFSYDVKMKEKGDIPEGYSVSREKKERFSLILESASTNQTSMYLCASSAQETQYFGPGTRLLVL.

CDR3 sequence (DNA): TGTGCCAGCAGTCCATTGAGAGCAGATACGCAGTATTTT. It translates to CASSPLRADTQYF. The V call is TRBV12-3 or TRBV12-4, the J call TRBJ2-3, with unresolved D. V gave up 5 bases and J gave up 4 bases, with 10 bases separating them. The CDR3 length is 13 residues.

This clone was seen a single time. V is TRBV6-6 and J is TRBJ1-4; the match to TRBD1 covers 8 bases. The germline gives CDR1 MNHNY, CDR2 SVGAGI (reference sequence). Trimming removed 5 bases from V and 11 bases from J; junction bases left unmatched: 13. The CDR3 sequence is 15 residues long. CDR3 sequence reads: CASSSETGVARKLFF. The CDR3 DNA sequence: TGTGCCAGCAGTAGCGAGACAGGGGTAGCGAGGAAACTGTTTTTT.

The rearrangement links TRBV21-1 to TRBJ2-5; the D call TRBD2 from the table was never checked on the DNA. TRBV21-1 is described as a pseudogene. The CDR3 totals 16 residues. CDR3 sequence (DNA): TGTGCCAGCAGCAAGGCCGTTAAGACTCGGCAAGAGACCCAGTACTTC. Its translation is CASSKAVKTRQETQYF.

The chain recombines TRBV7-9 with TRBJ2-3; 9 nucleotides align to TRBD1. CDR1 is SEHNR, CDR2 FQNEAQ, per germline (reference sequence). V trimming: 3 bases; J trimming: 2 bases; junction bases outside the gene matches: 6. CDR3 length: 16 residues. The CDR3, as DNA: TGTGCCAGCAGCTTCCACAGGGGGCTCAACACAGATACGCAGTATTTT. This encodes CASSFHRGLNTDTQYF.

The chain links TRBV6-5 to TRBJ1-6, with D possibly being TRBD1 (6 bases). The V end was cut by 7 bases, the J end by 7 bases, with 17 bases between. Germline V gene lookup returns CDR1 MNHEY and CDR2 SVGAGI. The CDR3 consists of 15 residues. Here the CDR3 DNA reads TGTGCCAGCACCTTAGACAGGACGCGGAATTCACCCCTCCACTTT. This gives the protein CASTLDRTRNSPLHF.

The chain links TRBV3-1 (or the pseudogene TRBV3-2) to TRBJ1-2; D perhaps matches TRBD1 (6 bases). V was shortened by 4 bases and J by 4 bases, with 16 bases between the two germline ends. The germline V gene encodes CDR1 LGHDT and CDR2 YNNKEL (reference sequence). The length of the CDR3 is 15 residues. CDR3 nucleotide sequence: TGTGCCAGCAGCCGAGTTTATCGGGGGGCCTATGGCTACACCTTC. Its protein product is CASSRVYRGAYGYTF.

This chain uses TRBV7-9 with TRBJ1-6; possibly TRBD1 for D (5 bases). The CDR3 runs to 16 residues. V lost 5 bases and J 0 bases, leaving 11 bases between the germline ends. The germline V gene has CDR1 SEHNR and CDR2 FQNEAQ (reference sequence). CDR3 bases: TGTGCCAGCAGCCCCTCCGGGGGCTCCTATAATTCACCCCTCCACTTT. This gives the protein CASSPSGGSYNSPLHF.

J is TRBJ2-7 and V is TRBV4-3; the match to TRBD1 covers 7 bases. This CDR3 has 16 amino acids. The germline V gene encodes CDR1 LGHNA and CDR2 YSLEER. Trimming took 0 bases from V and 3 from J; bases not matched to a gene: 8. CDR3 DNA sequence: TGCGCCAGCAGCCAAGACCTTACAGGGGCAGACTACGAGCAGTACTTC. It codes for CASSQDLTGADYEQYF.

The chain's CDR3 is CASSYSAGGNTIYF. Here the CDR3 DNA reads TGTGCCAGCAGTTACTCGGCAGGGGGAAACACCATATATTTT. The chain recombines TRBV6-6 with TRBJ1-3, with D possibly being TRBD1 (5 bases). The CDR3 has 14 amino acids. Germline CDR1 reads MNHNY; CDR2 reads SVGAGI (reference sequence). The V gene lost 0 bases and the J gene lost 4 bases, with 7 bases spanning the gap.

This clone showed up just once. This chain uses TRBV6-5 with TRBJ1-4, with 9 positions matching TRBD1. V was clipped by 0 bases and J by 8 bases; unmatched bases: 7. Looked up from germline, CDR1 is MNHEY and CDR2 is SVGAGI. The CDR3 runs 16 residues. The DNA for the CDR3 is TGTGCCAGCAGTTACTCAGGACAGGGGCGAGGCGAAAAACTGTTTTTT. Its translation: CASSYSGQGRGEKLFF.

The chain combines TRBV3-1 (or the pseudogene TRBV3-2) with TRBJ2-7; D is unresolved. The CDR3 has 16 residues. Trimming pared 0 bases from V and 7 bases from J, leaving 19 bases between. Germline CDR1 reads LGHDT; CDR2 reads YNNKEL (reference sequence). The CDR3 sequence: CASSQELLRAFQEQYF. CDR3 coding DNA: TGTGCCAGCAGCCAAGAGCTGCTCCGGGCCTTCCAGGAGCAGTACTTC.

The chain links TRBV4-2 to TRBJ2-2; the D gene is possibly TRBD1 (7 bases). V was clipped by 2 bases and J by 1 base, with 17 bases between them. Germline CDR1 LGHNA, CDR2 YNFKEQ. This CDR3 region has 18 residues. The CDR3, as DNA: TGTGCCAGCAGCCAAAATGCGGGGTGGGACAGGAACACCGGGGAGCTGTTTTTT. Translating it yields CASSQNAGWDRNTGELFF.

The chain employs TRBV3-1 (or the pseudogene TRBV3-2) and TRBJ1-6; D remains ambiguous. This CDR3 region has 13 residues. V gave up 1 base and J gave up 8 bases, with 6 bases separating them. Germline-derived CDR1 and CDR2 are LGHDT and YNNKEL (reference sequence). CDR3 residues: CASSQGLDSPLHF. The DNA for the CDR3 is TGTGCCAGCAGCCAAGGCCTGGATTCACCCCTCCACTTT.

The CDR3, as DNA: TGTGCCAGCAGCCAAGTGGGACGGCTGCCAGAAGCTTTCTTT. This encodes CASSQVGRLPEAFF. The chain has TRBV4-2 and TRBJ1-1, with a weak D call TRBD1 (5 bases). The germline gives CDR1 LGHNA, CDR2 YNFKEQ. The CDR3 length is 14 residues. Trimming cost V 1 base and J 8 bases, with 14 bases left between them.